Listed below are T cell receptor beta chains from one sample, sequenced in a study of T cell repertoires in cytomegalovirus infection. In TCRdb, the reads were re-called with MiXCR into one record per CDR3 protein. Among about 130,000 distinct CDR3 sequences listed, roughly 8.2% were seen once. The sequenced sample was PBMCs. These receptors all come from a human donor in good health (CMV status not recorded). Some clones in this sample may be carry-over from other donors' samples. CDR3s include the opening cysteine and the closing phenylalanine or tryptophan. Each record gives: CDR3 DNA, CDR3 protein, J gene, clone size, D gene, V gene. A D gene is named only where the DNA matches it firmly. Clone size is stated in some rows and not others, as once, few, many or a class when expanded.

cdr3_nt: TGCGCCAGCAGCTTGGACCGAGGGGTCACTGAAGCTTTCTTT
cdr3_aa: CASSLDRGVTEAFF
j_call: TRBJ1-1
clone_size: many
d_call: .
v_call: TRBV5-1

cdr3_nt: TGTGCCAGCAGCATGAGGCAGACTGGGGCCAACGTCCTGACTTTC
cdr3_aa: CASSMRQTGANVLTF
j_call: TRBJ2-6
clone_size: few
d_call: .
v_call: TRBV5-6

cdr3_nt: TGTGCCAGCAGTGAAGGGATAGCGGGGGGGAATGAGCAGTTCTTC
cdr3_aa: CASSEGIAGGNEQFF
j_call: TRBJ2-1
clone_size: many
d_call: TRBD2
v_call: TRBV2

cdr3_nt: TGTGCCAGCAGCGTAGGACCCGGCCAAGAGACCCAGTACTTC
cdr3_aa: CASSVGPGQETQYF
j_call: TRBJ2-5
clone_size: few
d_call: .
v_call: TRBV9

cdr3_nt: TGTGCCAGCAGGGCCTCAGGGGCTAACACCGGGGAGCTGTTTTTT
cdr3_aa: CASRASGANTGELFF
j_call: TRBJ2-2
clone_size: many
d_call: .
v_call: TRBV12-3/TRBV12-4

cdr3_nt: TGTGCCAGCAGTTTAGGGACACCAGATACGCAGTATTTT
cdr3_aa: CASSLGTPDTQYF
j_call: TRBJ2-3
clone_size: .
d_call: .
v_call: TRBV28

cdr3_nt: TGTGCCAGCTCCTTCGGGAGGGAAGCTTTCTTT
cdr3_aa: CASSFGREAFF
j_call: TRBJ1-1
clone_size: many
d_call: .
v_call: TRBV11-2

cdr3_nt: TGCAGTGCGGGTTCGGGGACAGTGAACACTGAAGCTTTCTTT
cdr3_aa: CSAGSGTVNTEAFF
j_call: TRBJ1-1
clone_size: .
d_call: TRBD1
v_call: TRBV20-1

cdr3_nt: TGTGCCAGCAGTTACGGCGCCTATAACACCGGGGAGCTGTTTTTT
cdr3_aa: CASSYGAYNTGELFF
j_call: TRBJ2-2
clone_size: .
d_call: .
v_call: TRBV27

cdr3_nt: TGTGCCAGCAGCTCAGCACCGGGACTAGCGGACAATGAGCAGTTCTTC
cdr3_aa: CASSSAPGLADNEQFF
j_call: TRBJ2-1
clone_size: many
d_call: TRBD2
v_call: TRBV7-2

cdr3_nt: TGTGCCAGCAGCCCCCCCTGGACTAAGTTCTCACCCCTCCACTTT
cdr3_aa: CASSPPWTKFSPLHF
j_call: TRBJ1-6
clone_size: many
d_call: .
v_call: TRBV7-9

cdr3_nt: TGTGCCAGCACTTCGGAGGGGGCGTTTTCACCCCTCCACTTT
cdr3_aa: CASTSEGAFSPLHF
j_call: TRBJ1-6
clone_size: .
d_call: TRBD1
v_call: TRBV19

cdr3_nt: TGTGCCATCAGGGGGGCACAGGGTTATGAGCAGTTCTTC
cdr3_aa: CAIRGAQGYEQFF
j_call: TRBJ2-1
clone_size: .
d_call: .
v_call: TRBV10-3

cdr3_nt: TGTGCCAGCAGCCGAGGACAGAACTACGAGCAGTACTTC
cdr3_aa: CASSRGQNYEQYF
j_call: TRBJ2-7
clone_size: many
d_call: .
v_call: TRBV28

cdr3_nt: TGCGCCAGCAGCTTACCGGGACAGGGTGGAACTGAAGCTTTCTTT
cdr3_aa: CASSLPGQGGTEAFF
j_call: TRBJ1-1
clone_size: many
d_call: TRBD1
v_call: TRBV5-1

cdr3_nt: TGTGCCAGCAGCCCTGGGCAGGTAAACACTGAAGCTTTCTTT
cdr3_aa: CASSPGQVNTEAFF
j_call: TRBJ1-1
clone_size: few
d_call: .
v_call: TRBV28

cdr3_nt: TGTGCCAGCAGTTTACAGGGGGCATTTGAAAAACTGTTTTTT
cdr3_aa: CASSLQGAFEKLFF
j_call: TRBJ1-4
clone_size: few
d_call: TRBD1
v_call: TRBV28

cdr3_nt: TGCGCCAGCAGCTTGGAAGGGGGCGGTCGCACTGAAGCTTTCTTT
cdr3_aa: CASSLEGGGRTEAFF
j_call: TRBJ1-1
clone_size: .
d_call: TRBD1
v_call: TRBV5-1

cdr3_nt: TGTGCCAGCAGCTCTAGGATCCCCGGCGAGGGCGAGCAGTACTTC
cdr3_aa: CASSSRIPGEGEQYF
j_call: TRBJ2-7
clone_size: many
d_call: .
v_call: TRBV7-9

cdr3_nt: TGTGCCAGCAGCTTGAATTGGGGCAGCCAAGAGACCCAGTACTTC
cdr3_aa: CASSLNWGSQETQYF
j_call: TRBJ2-5
clone_size: many
d_call: .
v_call: TRBV5-6

cdr3_nt: TGTGCCAGCAGCAGGGACAGGGTTACTGAAGCTTTCTTT
cdr3_aa: CASSRDRVTEAFF
j_call: TRBJ1-1
clone_size: many
d_call: TRBD1
v_call: TRBV7-2

cdr3_nt: TGTGCCAGCAGTTTTCAGGGGGGTAATTCACCCCTCCACTTT
cdr3_aa: CASSFQGGNSPLHF
j_call: TRBJ1-6
clone_size: .
d_call: TRBD1
v_call: TRBV12-3/TRBV12-4

cdr3_nt: TGTGCCATCAGTGAGAAAGGTACGGGGCCGAACACTGAAGCTTTCTTT
cdr3_aa: CAISEKGTGPNTEAFF
j_call: TRBJ1-1
clone_size: many
d_call: .
v_call: TRBV10-3

cdr3_nt: TGTGCCAGCAGTACCCTAGGTAGAACGGTCAATCAGCCCCAGCATTTT
cdr3_aa: CASSTLGRTVNQPQHF
j_call: TRBJ1-5
clone_size: many
d_call: .
v_call: TRBV2

cdr3_nt: TGTGCCAGCAGCTTGATGACAGGGTACCAAGAGACCCAGTACTTC
cdr3_aa: CASSLMTGYQETQYF
j_call: TRBJ2-5
clone_size: many
d_call: TRBD1
v_call: TRBV7-6

cdr3_nt: TGTGCCAGCAGCTTAGCGCTGGCTAGCGGAGAGACCCAGTACTTC
cdr3_aa: CASSLALASGETQYF
j_call: TRBJ2-5
clone_size: many
d_call: TRBD2
v_call: TRBV7-8

cdr3_nt: TGTGCCAGCAGCTCCCTGCAGGATAGCTACAATGAGCAGTTCTTC
cdr3_aa: CASSSLQDSYNEQFF
j_call: TRBJ2-1
clone_size: many
d_call: .
v_call: TRBV5-4

cdr3_nt: TGTGCCAGCAGTTTAGGGGAGGGCCGTCGGAATGAGCAGTTCTTC
cdr3_aa: CASSLGEGRRNEQFF
j_call: TRBJ2-1
clone_size: many
d_call: TRBD2
v_call: TRBV12-3/TRBV12-4

cdr3_nt: TGCGCCAGCAGCTTGATGGACAGGCGAGGGAACACCGGGGAGCTGTTTTTT
cdr3_aa: CASSLMDRRGNTGELFF
j_call: TRBJ2-2
clone_size: many
d_call: TRBD1
v_call: TRBV5-1

cdr3_nt: TGTGCCAGCAGTTCACCGTCGGGACAGGGGGTAATCGAGCAGTACTTC
cdr3_aa: CASSSPSGQGVIEQYF
j_call: TRBJ2-7
clone_size: many
d_call: TRBD1
v_call: TRBV28

cdr3_nt: TGTGCCAGCACCCCTAGCGTCCTTTGGGAGCAGTTCTTC
cdr3_aa: CASTPSVLWEQFF
j_call: TRBJ2-1
clone_size: many
d_call: .
v_call: TRBV12-3/TRBV12-4

cdr3_nt: TGTGCCAGTAAGGTGGATACCGGGACACCTTACACCGGGGAGCTGTTTTTT
cdr3_aa: CASKVDTGTPYTGELFF
j_call: TRBJ2-2
clone_size: many
d_call: .
v_call: TRBV19

cdr3_nt: TGCGCCAGCACCCAGCCCCGGACAGGGGTTGGGGAGACCCAGTACTTC
cdr3_aa: CASTQPRTGVGETQYF
j_call: TRBJ2-5
clone_size: many
d_call: TRBD1
v_call: TRBV5-1

cdr3_nt: TGTGCCAGCAGTGAAGAGAGATTCTATGAAAAACTGTTTTTT
cdr3_aa: CASSEERFYEKLFF
j_call: TRBJ1-4
clone_size: few
d_call: .
v_call: TRBV2

cdr3_nt: TGTGCCAGCAGTTTGCCCGGGGGCACAGATACGCAGTATTTT
cdr3_aa: CASSLPGGTDTQYF
j_call: TRBJ2-3
clone_size: many
d_call: .
v_call: TRBV12-3/TRBV12-4